This T cell receptor (beta chain) was recovered during a study of T-cell reconstitution after alpha-beta-depleted transplantation in children. The library targeted TCRbeta and was prepared with unique molecular identifiers. TCRdb recomputed calls from the PCR reads with MiXCR, one row per CDR3 protein. The sample has about 310,000 distinct CDR3 sequences, approximately 23% seen once. In the case of this clonotype: Its target is unknown.

The germline V and J ends were trimmed by 6 bases and 9 bases, with 18 bases remaining between them. The CDR3 covers 15 residues. In germline, CDR1 is MGHDK, CDR2 SYGVNS. Study outcomes and limitations: T-cell counts and diversity at one year post-transplant came mainly from newly produced T cells. From surviving recipient T cells and thymic progenitors came the high day-60 TCRbeta diversity observed in some patients.

The clonotype originates from a male patient between 5 and 17 years old who had a stem cell transplant for acute lymphoblastic leukemia, so the T cells may come from the graft donor. V gene TRBV25-1 combines with J gene TRBJ1-6; possibly TRBD1 for D (6 bases). Sequences were derived from PBMCs, mostly from graft donor cells, sampled 180 days after TCRalphabeta/CD19-depleted stem cell transplant. The CDR3 nucleotides read TGTGCCAGCAGAAGGGGGGGCCGATCGGGTTCACCCCTCCACTTT. Encoded protein: CASRRGGRSGSPLHF.